Listed here is a single T cell receptor beta chain. The antigen it recognizes is unknown. Just one base apart from a much larger clone, this may be a read error. Other DNA sequences within the sample encode an identical CDR3. The donors were healthy, HIV-negative adults who had no recently reported acute infections or vaccinations. Every donor was a Caucasian adult living in Nashville, Tennessee, USA. For unsorted samples, tens of millions of PBMCs were counted, and genomic DNA was extracted using the QIAamp DNA Blood Mini kit. After blood collection by leukapheresis, PBMCs were isolated using Ficoll-Histopaque density gradient centrifugation and then cryopreserved in the vapor phase of liquid nitrogen. The CDR1 and CDR2 encoded by the germline V gene (reference sequence) are GTSNPN and SVGIG. The CDR3 sequence holds 12 residues, the cysteine and phenylalanine included. Here the CDR3 DNA is all that survives: 36 bases in frame from base 1. A distance of 5 bases separates the germline ends of V and J, which lose 1 base and 3 bases respectively.

The data are from a study of shared clonotypes between healthy human individuals (dated by TCRdb to 2018 to 2021). For the study in its entirety: The cohort comprised two women and a few men aged 18 to 49 years. To estimate repertoire size and how much clonotypes are shared between individuals, the study performed deep sequencing of blood TCR repertoires from a handful of healthy adults. Per donor, leukapheresis produced somewhere between about 0.94 and 9.5 billion PBMCs. Different laboratories and diverse techniques were used to prepare libraries and sequence TCR repertoires, to increase sequencing depth and limit assay-specific biases.

Using the deep immunoSEQ assay, multiplex PCR amplified TCR CDR3 regions from genomic DNA. Extracted genomic DNA from each cell subset was spread evenly across all wells of several immunoSEQ 96-well plates, with each plate serving as a replicate. Each replicate PCR for unsorted PBMC received 300 to 350 ng genomic DNA, equal to 25,000 to 30,000 T cell genomes. Ten immunoSEQ deep assay plates were used to sequence the unsorted PBMC genomic DNA. Purified libraries were measured with a Qubit 3.0 fluorometer, size-checked on a Bioanalyzer 2100, and measured again with the KAPA Library Quantification kit. Every immunoSEQ 96-well plate was sequenced on a dedicated single-read 150-cycle Illumina NextSeq 550 flow cell. In the paper's pipeline: Because the immunoSEQ output held only junctional sequences and lacked quality scores, the filtering could not match the filtering applied to full-length reads. Sequences were annotated with PyIR, a Python wrapper for IgBLAST v1.9, and V/J genes and CDR3 were assigned using IMGT germline references. Any read was removed if the V/J assignment was weak (E-value above 1e-6), the CDR3 was missing, or the read contained stop codons, out-of-frame junctions, or ambiguous translated residues. A V3J clonotype was defined by an identical inferred V gene, J gene, and CDR3 amino acid sequence. Percentage overlap between repertoires was computed as shared unique clonotypes divided by the size of the smaller repertoire. Repertoire richness was assessed with RTK rarefaction, the Chao1 estimator, and Recon v2.1 estimates of unobserved clonotypes. The source is immuneACCESS, and TCRdb retained only in-frame sequences with V and J called. Part of the clones is not carried over; for the studies checked, unresolved V genes explain less than half of this, and the remainder is unexplained. The DNA gave D and trimming, while V, J and clone size come from that table. The sample has some 470,000 clones on record, over 65% of them singletons. 10% to 15% of the sample rests with the top ten.

General study outcomes and caveats: Based on pairwise subsampling, the degree of clonotype sharing among donors was expected to be affected by sequencing depth. Sampling was restricted to blood, and TCR repertoires in tissue are likely to differ from TCR repertoires in blood. Because the study included only a small number of donors, the genetic and exposure-history diversity represented was limited.

The V and J segments used are TRBV30 and TRBJ2-3; the D gene cannot be named for sure. This receptor was taken from a woman in her thirties or forties in good health. Some clones in this sample may be carry-over from other donors' samples. The sequencing sample was made of PBMCs. The CDR3 amino acid sequence is: CAWSATTDTQYF. The DNA is as follows: TGTGCCTGGAGTGCTACGACAGATACGCAGTATTTT.